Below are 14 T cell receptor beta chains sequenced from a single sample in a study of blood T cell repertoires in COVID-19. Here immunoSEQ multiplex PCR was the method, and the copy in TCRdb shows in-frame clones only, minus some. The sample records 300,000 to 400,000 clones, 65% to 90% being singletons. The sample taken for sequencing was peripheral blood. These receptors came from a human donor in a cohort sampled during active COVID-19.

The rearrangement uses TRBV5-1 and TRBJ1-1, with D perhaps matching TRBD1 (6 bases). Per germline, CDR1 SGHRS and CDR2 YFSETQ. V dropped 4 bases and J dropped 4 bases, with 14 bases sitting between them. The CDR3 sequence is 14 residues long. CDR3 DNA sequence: TGCGCCAGCAGCCCGGACAGATCTTTCACTGAAGCTTTCTTT. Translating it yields CASSPDRSFTEAFF.

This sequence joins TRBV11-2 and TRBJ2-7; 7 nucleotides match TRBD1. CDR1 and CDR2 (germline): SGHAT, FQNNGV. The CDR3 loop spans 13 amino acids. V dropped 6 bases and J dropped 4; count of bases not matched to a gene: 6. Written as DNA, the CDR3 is TGTGCCAGCAGTGGGACAGATGAGTACGAGCAGTACTTC. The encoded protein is CASSGTDEYEQYF.

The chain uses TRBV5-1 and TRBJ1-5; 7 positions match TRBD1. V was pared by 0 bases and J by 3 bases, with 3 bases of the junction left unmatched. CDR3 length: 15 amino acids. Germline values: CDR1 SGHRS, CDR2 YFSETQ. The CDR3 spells CASSLGTGINQPQHF. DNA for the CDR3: TGCGCCAGCAGCTTGGGGACAGGAATCAATCAGCCCCAGCATTTT.

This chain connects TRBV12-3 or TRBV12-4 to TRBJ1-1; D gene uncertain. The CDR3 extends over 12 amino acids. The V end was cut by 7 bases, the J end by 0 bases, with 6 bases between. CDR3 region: CASTYMNTEAFF. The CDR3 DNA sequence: TGTGCCAGCACTTACATGAACACTGAAGCTTTCTTT.

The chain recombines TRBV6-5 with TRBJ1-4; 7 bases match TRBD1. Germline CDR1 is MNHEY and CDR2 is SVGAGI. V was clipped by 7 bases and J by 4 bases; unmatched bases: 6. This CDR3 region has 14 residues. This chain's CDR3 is CASKTGAYNEKLFF. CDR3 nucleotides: TGTGCCAGCAAAACAGGGGCTTATAATGAAAAACTGTTTTTT.

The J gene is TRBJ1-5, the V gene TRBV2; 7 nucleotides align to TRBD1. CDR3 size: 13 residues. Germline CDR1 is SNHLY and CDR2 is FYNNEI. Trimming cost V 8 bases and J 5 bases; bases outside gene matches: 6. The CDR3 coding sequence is TGTGCCAGCCACAGGGGCGGGGATCAGCCCCAGCATTTT. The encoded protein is CASHRGGDQPQHF.

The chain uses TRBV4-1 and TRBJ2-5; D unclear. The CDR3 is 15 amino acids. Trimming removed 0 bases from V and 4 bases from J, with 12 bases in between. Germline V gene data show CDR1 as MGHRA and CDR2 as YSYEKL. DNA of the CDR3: TGCGCCAGCAGCCAAGATCCCACGGGTCGAGAGACCCAGTACTTC. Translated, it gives CASSQDPTGRETQYF.

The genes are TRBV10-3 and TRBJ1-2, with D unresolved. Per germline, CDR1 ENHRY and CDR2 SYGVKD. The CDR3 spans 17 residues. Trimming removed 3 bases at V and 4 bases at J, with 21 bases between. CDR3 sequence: CAISESVGIGESYGYTF. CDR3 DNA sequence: TGTGCCATCAGTGAAAGTGTGGGAATTGGGGAGAGCTATGGCTACACCTTC.

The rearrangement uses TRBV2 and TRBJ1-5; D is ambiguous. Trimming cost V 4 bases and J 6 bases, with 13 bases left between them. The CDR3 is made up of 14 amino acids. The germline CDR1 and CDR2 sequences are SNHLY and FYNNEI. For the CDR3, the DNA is TGTGCCAGCAGTGGGGAGGGCCGGGTTCAGCCCCAGCATTTT. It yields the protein CASSGEGRVQPQHF.

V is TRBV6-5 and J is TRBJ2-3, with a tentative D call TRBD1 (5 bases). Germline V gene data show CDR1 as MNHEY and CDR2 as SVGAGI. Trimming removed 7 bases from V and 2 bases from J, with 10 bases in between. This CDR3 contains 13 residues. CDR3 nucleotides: TGTGCCAGCAACAACAGGATCACAGATACGCAGTATTTT. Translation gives CASNNRITDTQYF.

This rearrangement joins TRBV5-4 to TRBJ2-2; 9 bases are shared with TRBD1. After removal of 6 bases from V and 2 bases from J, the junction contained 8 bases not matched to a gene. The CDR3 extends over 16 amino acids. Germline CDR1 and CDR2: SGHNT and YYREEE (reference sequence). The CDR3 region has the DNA TGTGCCAGCACCCTACTGGGACAGGGCAACACCGGGGAGCTGTTTTTT. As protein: CASTLLGQGNTGELFF.

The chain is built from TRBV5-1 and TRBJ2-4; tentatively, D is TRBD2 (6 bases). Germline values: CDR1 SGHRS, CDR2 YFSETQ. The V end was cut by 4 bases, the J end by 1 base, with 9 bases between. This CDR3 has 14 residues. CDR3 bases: TGCGCCAGCAGCGACGGGGGTGCCAAAAACATTCAGTACTTC. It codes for CASSDGGAKNIQYF.

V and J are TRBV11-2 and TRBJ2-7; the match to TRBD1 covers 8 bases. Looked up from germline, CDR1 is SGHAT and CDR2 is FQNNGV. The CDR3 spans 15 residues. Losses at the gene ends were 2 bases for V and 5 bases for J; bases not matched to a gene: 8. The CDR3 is CASSLFRTGMDEQYF. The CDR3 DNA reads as TGTGCCAGCAGCTTATTCCGGACAGGGATGGACGAGCAGTACTTC.

The CDR3 nucleotides are TGTGCCAGCAGCCCCTGGGGGACATCAGGATACGAGCAGTACTTC. It encodes CASSPWGTSGYEQYF. The chain joins TRBV9 to TRBJ2-7; a possible D gene is TRBD1 (6 bases). Germline CDR1 SGDLS, CDR2 YYNGEE. The CDR3 spans 15 residues. Trimming took 4 bases from V and 4 from J, leaving 18 bases between them. Variable domain in full (rest from reference TRBV9 and TRBJ2-7): DSGVTQTPKHLITATGQRVTLRCSPRSGDLSVYWYQQSLDQGLQFLIQYYNGEERAKGNILERFSAQQFPDLHSELNLSSLELGDSALYFCASSPWGTSGYEQYFGPGTRLTVT.